The source of this TCR beta chain is a study of blood T cells in healthy people across ages. As for the study in general: About one barcoded beta molecule per two T cells was the capture yield of template switching.

Germline loops: CDR1 SGHRS, CDR2 YFSETQ. The CDR3 consists of 12 residues. As to this clonotype: One end of the junction is discordant with germline, which a read error may explain.

Sample-barcoded 5' priming and a J-beta primer mix drove a second PCR of roughly 7 to 11 cycles. TCRdb reprocessed the 5' RACE reads with MiXCR, giving one entry per CDR3 protein. The sample includes 870,000 or so distinct CDR3 sequences, under 35% seen only once; the top ten take around a sixth. Every sample had a minimum of 6 million PBMCs isolated. Extraction of total RNA produced a minimum of 5.5 micrograms from each sample. Sequenced: blood. This sequence was found in a woman of 80 years or more in good health. V is TRBV5-1 and J is TRBJ2-3, with 8 nucleotides matching TRBD1. This chain's CDR3 is CASSQGTGTQYF. The DNA of the CDR3 is TGCGCCAGCAGCCAGGGGACAGGTACGCAGTATTTT.